This T cell receptor (beta chain) comes out of a study of T cell responses to AZD1222 COVID-19 vaccine. The repertoire was sequenced with immunoSEQ multiplex PCR; TCRdb's copy has only in-frame clones and lacks some. This table has some 180,000 clones, 80% to 95% appearing once. V shed 8 bases and J 1 base; nucleotides not matched to a gene: 4. The CDR3 is 13 amino acids. Germline assignment: CDR1 LNHDA and CDR2 SQIVND (reference sequence). The J gene is TRBJ2-7, the V gene TRBV19, with TRBD1 identical over 8 bases. This receptor was taken from an adult who received the MenACWY meningococcal vaccine as a control. This specimen consisted of peripheral blood, obtained 28 days after the second dose of the MenACWY control vaccine. In DNA form, the CDR3 reads TGTGCCAGTCTGGACAGGGTATCCTACGAGCAGTACTTC. Its protein product is CASLDRVSYEQYF.